Below are 22 T cell receptor beta chains sequenced from a single sample in a study of cytomegalovirus exposure and HLA in healthy donors. The PCR employed 60 Vbeta primers together with 13 Jbeta primers. Repertoires were generated with immunoSEQ multiplex PCR, while TCRdb's copy carries only in-frame clones and drops some. Here the sample spans approximately 110,000 clones, over 70% being singletons. Material: PBMCs. Receptor source: a middle-aged woman in good health and CMV-seropositive.

The genes are TRBV30 and TRBJ2-7; possible D gene TRBD2, 6 bases. Trimming shortened V by 7 bases and J by 0 bases, and 22 bases separated the two germline ends. Per the germline V gene, CDR1 is GTSNPN and CDR2 is SVGIG (reference sequence). CDR3 length: 16 residues. The CDR3 reads CAYRTMAGRSSYEQYF. CDR3 coding DNA: TGTGCCTATCGGACTATGGCGGGGAGGAGCTCCTACGAGCAGTACTTC. The whole variable domain, filled in from reference TRBV30 and TRBJ2-7, reads SQTIHQWPATLVQPVGSPLSLECTVEGTSNPNLYWYRQAAGRGLQLLFYSVGIGQISSEVPQNLSASRPQDRQFILSSKKLLLSDSGFYLCAYRTMAGRSSYEQYFGPGTRLTVT.

The sample holds a few counts of this clone. The rearrangement joins TRBV6-4 to TRBJ2-2; 7 bases are a match to TRBD2. The CDR3 sequence is 14 residues long. The V segment lost 8 bases and the J segment 4 bases; nucleotides outside the gene matches: 7. CDR1 is MRHNA and CDR2 is SNTAGT in the germline V gene. This CDR3 is CASSGEGSTGELFF. The CDR3 DNA reads TGTGCCAGCTCTGGGGAGGGGAGCACCGGGGAGCTGTTTTTT.

CDR3 region: CASSPEVQGGEKLFF. In DNA, the CDR3 is TGTGCCAGCAGCCCAGAAGTCCAGGGCGGTGAAAAACTGTTTTTT. The genes are TRBV11-3 and TRBJ1-4; D may be TRBD1 (5 bases). CDR3 length: 15 residues. Germline V gene sequence: CDR1 SGHNT, CDR2 YENEEA. V lost 5 bases, J lost 7 bases, and 17 bases lay in between. The whole variable domain, filled in from reference TRBV11-3 and TRBJ1-4, reads EAGVVQSPRYKIIEKKQPVAFWCNPISGHNTLYWYLQNLGQGPELLIRYENEEAVDDSQLPKDRFSAERLKGVDSTLKIQPAELGDSAVYLCASSPEVQGGEKLFFGSGTQLSVL.

The rearrangement links TRBV7-9 to TRBJ1-2; 7 bases are shared with TRBD1. The CDR3 loop spans 16 amino acids. V trimming: 5 bases; J trimming: 5 bases; junction bases outside the gene matches: 14. Looked up from germline, CDR1 is SEHNR and CDR2 is FQNEAQ (reference sequence). This chain's CDR3 is CASSPGTAESEYGYTF. The CDR3 DNA reads as TGTGCCAGCAGCCCGGGGACAGCCGAGTCCGAATATGGCTACACCTTC. The full variable domain, in which reference TRBV7-9 and TRBJ1-2 provide the parts outside the CDR3, is DTGVSQNPRHKITKRGQNVTFRCDPISEHNRLYWYRQTLGQGPEFLTYFQNEAQLEKSRLLSDRFSAERPKGSFSTLEIQRTEQGDSAMYLCASSPGTAESEYGYTFGSGTRLTVV.

This clone came up a few times. The chain joins TRBV7-9 to TRBJ1-1; TRBD1 is a possible D gene (6 bases). There are 15 residues in the CDR3. Germline CDR1 and CDR2: SEHNR and FQNEAQ (reference sequence). V dropped 4 bases and J dropped 10 bases, with 22 bases sitting between them. CDR3 nucleotide sequence: TGTGCCAGCAGCTCCCGAGATCAGGGGATTCCTGGAGCTTTCTTT. It specifies CASSSRDQGIPGAFF.

The genes are TRBV7-3 and TRBJ2-5; 8 nucleotides line up with TRBD1. Germline V gene sequence: CDR1 SGHTA, CDR2 FQGTGA. J was trimmed by 3 bases and V by 5 bases; bases with no gene match: 8. The CDR3 loop spans 15 amino acids. CDR3 region: CASSPSRTGKETQYF. The CDR3 DNA reads TGTGCCAGCAGCCCCTCCCGGACAGGGAAAGAGACCCAGTACTTC.

V usage is TRBV7-2 and J usage is TRBJ1-2; tentatively, D is TRBD1 (5 bases). The CDR3 sequence is 14 residues long. Germline lookup yields CDR1 SGHTA and CDR2 FQGNSA. Deletions cut 1 base from V and 4 bases from J, with 10 bases between. Here the CDR3 reads CASSLVQGGYGYTF. CDR3 nucleotide sequence: TGTGCCAGCAGCTTAGTCCAGGGAGGCTATGGCTACACCTTC.

The CDR3 DNA follows: TGCGCCAGCAGCCAAGATCCCAGCGGGAGTCACTACGAGCAGTACTTC. Amino acid sequence: CASSQDPSGSHYEQYF. The rearrangement uses TRBV4-1 and TRBJ2-7; 8 bases align to TRBD2. Germline CDR1 reads MGHRA; CDR2 reads YSYEKL. CDR3 length equals 16 residues. Trimming removed 0 bases from V and 3 bases from J; junction bases left unmatched: 7.

This chain connects TRBV27 to TRBJ1-6, with D perhaps TRBD1 (6 bases). The CDR3 extends over 15 amino acids. The ends were cut back, 5 bases at V and 8 bases at J, with 16 bases in the middle. Germline CDR1 MNHEY, CDR2 SMNVEV (reference sequence). CDR3 sequence: CASSLRRGADSPLHF. CDR3 sequence (DNA): TGTGCCAGCAGTCTCCGACGGGGGGCGGATTCACCCCTCCACTTT.

This chain joins TRBV12-5 and TRBJ2-5, with TRBD1 matching over 8 bases. This CDR3 spans 13 amino acids. V shed 6 bases and J 5 bases; nucleotides not matched to a gene: 5. Germline assignment: CDR1 LGHNT and CDR2 FRNRAP. CDR3 bases: TGTGCTAGTGGGGGGACAGGTGGGGAGACCCAGTACTTC. This sequence encodes CASGGTGGETQYF.

The chain has TRBV7-8 and TRBJ2-5, with D possibly matching TRBD2 (5 bases). CDR3 length: 16 amino acids. From germline, CDR1 is SGHVS and CDR2 FQNEAQ. Trimming shortened V by 1 base and J by 2 bases, and 14 bases separated the two germline ends. The CDR3, as DNA: TGTGCCAGCAGCTTAGGACTATTAGCGTGGCAAGAGACCCAGTACTTC. Protein sequence: CASSLGLLAWQETQYF.

This clone has more than one count but fewer than ten. V gene TRBV6-1 combines with J gene TRBJ1-1; D possibly corresponds to TRBD1 (5 bases). V was clipped by 5 bases and J by 5 bases, with 15 bases between them. The CDR3 runs to 14 residues. From germline, CDR1 is MNHNS and CDR2 SASEGT. Written as DNA, the CDR3 is TGTGCCAGCAGTTATCGACTGGAGGGGACTGAAGCTTTCTTT. It translates to CASSYRLEGTEAFF.

V usage is TRBV19 and J usage is TRBJ1-1; TRBD1 matches at 10 bases. V was clipped by 8 bases and J by 10 bases; unmatched bases: 13. CDR1 LNHDA and CDR2 SQIVND come from the germline V gene (reference sequence). The CDR3 is made up of 14 amino acids. CDR3 bases: TGTGCCAGTTTTTCGGGCGGGACAGGGGATACAGCTTTCTTT. This gives the protein CASFSGGTGDTAFF. The whole variable domain, remainder taken from reference TRBV19 and TRBJ1-1, is DGGITQSPKYLFRKEGQNVTLSCEQNLNHDAMYWYRQDPGQGLRLIYYSQIVNDFQKGDIAEGYSVSREKKESFPLTVTSAQKNPTAFYLCASFSGGTGDTAFFGQGTRLTVV.

This clone was picked up a small number of times. The chain has TRBV6-4 and TRBJ2-2; D not certain. The length of the CDR3 is 13 residues. The V and J ends lost 2 bases and 2 bases respectively, with 3 bases between them. From germline, CDR1 is MRHNA and CDR2 SNTAGT. The CDR3 here is CASSDPNTGELFF. CDR3 coding DNA: TGTGCCAGCAGTGACCCTAACACCGGGGAGCTGTTTTTT.

This chain connects TRBV7-9 to TRBJ2-2, with D possibly being TRBD2 (5 bases). CDR3 length: 13 amino acids. V gave up 0 bases and J gave up 7 bases, with 6 bases separating them. The germline gives CDR1 SEHNR, CDR2 FQNEAQ (reference sequence). CDR3 loop: CASSLAGDGELFF. CDR3 nucleotides: TGTGCCAGCAGCTTAGCGGGAGACGGGGAGCTGTTTTTT.

The chain uses TRBV7-9 and TRBJ1-1; no definite D call. The germline V and J ends were trimmed by 0 bases and 6 bases, with 8 bases remaining between them. CDR3 size: 13 residues. The germline V gene encodes CDR1 SEHNR and CDR2 FQNEAQ (reference sequence). DNA of the CDR3: TGTGCCAGCAGCTTAGCGCGGGTTGCTGAAGCTTTCTTT. This sequence encodes CASSLARVAEAFF. Full variable domain (missing parts from reference TRBV7-9 and TRBJ1-1): DTGVSQNPRHKITKRGQNVTFRCDPISEHNRLYWYRQTLGQGPEFLTYFQNEAQLEKSRLLSDRFSAERPKGSFSTLEIQRTEQGDSAMYLCASSLARVAEAFFGQGTRLTVV.

The chain employs TRBV7-2 and TRBJ2-3, with TRBD2 matching over 8 bases. CDR3 size: 16 residues. The germline V gene has CDR1 SGHTA and CDR2 FQGNSA. Trimming at V came to 0 bases and at J to 4 bases, leaving 6 bases not matched to a gene. CDR3 in DNA: TGTGCCAGCAGCTTAGCGGGTGCGGGGGGCGCAGATACGCAGTATTTT. Residues: CASSLAGAGGADTQYF.

The V gene is TRBV7-2, the J gene TRBJ2-7; unclear D gene. Looked up from germline, CDR1 is SGHTA and CDR2 is FQGNSA. The CDR3 is 14 amino acids. The V gene lost 3 bases and the J gene lost 0 bases, with 9 bases spanning the gap. In DNA form, the CDR3 reads TGTGCCAGCAGCTTTAGTTGGAGCTCCTACGAGCAGTACTTC. Translation: CASSFSWSSYEQYF.

V gene TRBV18 combines with J gene TRBJ1-4, with 12 bases fitting TRBD1. This CDR3 region has 17 residues. CDR1 is KGHSH, CDR2 LQKENI, per germline. V dropped 3 bases and J dropped 8; count of bases not matched to a gene: 10. CDR3 residues: CASSPGQGAVEGEKLFF. CDR3 sequence (DNA): TGTGCCAGCTCACCGGGACAGGGGGCGGTCGAAGGCGAAAAACTGTTTTTT.

V is TRBV4-3 and J is TRBJ2-7; 7 nucleotides align to TRBD2. V gave up 0 bases and J gave up 6 bases; unmatched junction bases: 8. The CDR3 has 15 residues. CDR1 and CDR2 from the germline V gene are LGHNA and YSLEER. Here the CDR3 reads CASSQDPGRTSEQYF. The CDR3 DNA reads as TGCGCCAGCAGCCAAGATCCGGGCAGGACTAGCGAGCAGTACTTC.

In regard to this clone: One end of the junction does not line up with germline, which may come from a read error. The V call is TRBV7-7, the J call TRBJ2-2; 8 bases align to TRBD1. From germline, CDR1 is SSHAT and CDR2 FNYEAQ (reference sequence). The CDR3 extends over 14 amino acids. The CDR3 sequence: CASSQWTGTGELFF. The CDR3, as DNA: TGTGCTAGCAGCCAATGGACAGGGACCGGGGAGCTGTTTTTT.

The V and J genes are TRBV12-5 and TRBJ2-3, with 9 positions matching TRBD2. V was pared by 2 bases and J by 5 bases, with 14 bases of the junction left unmatched. The V gene's germline CDR1 is LGHNT and CDR2 FRNRAP. This CDR3 is 18 amino acids long. The CDR3 is CASGLRPILAGPLDTQYF. CDR3 nucleotide sequence: TGTGCTAGTGGTTTGAGGCCTATACTAGCGGGCCCGTTAGATACGCAGTATTTT.